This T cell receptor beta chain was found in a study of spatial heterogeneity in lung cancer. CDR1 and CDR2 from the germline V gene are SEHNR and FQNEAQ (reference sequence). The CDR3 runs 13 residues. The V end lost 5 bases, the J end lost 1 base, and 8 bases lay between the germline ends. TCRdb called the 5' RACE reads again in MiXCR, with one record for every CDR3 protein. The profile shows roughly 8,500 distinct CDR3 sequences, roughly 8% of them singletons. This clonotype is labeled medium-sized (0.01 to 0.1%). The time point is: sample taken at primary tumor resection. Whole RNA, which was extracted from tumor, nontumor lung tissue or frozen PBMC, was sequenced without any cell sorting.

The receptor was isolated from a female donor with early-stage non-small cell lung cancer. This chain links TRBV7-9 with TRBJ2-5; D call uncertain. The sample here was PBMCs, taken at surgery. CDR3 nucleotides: TGTGCCAGCAGCCAGGACCTCCAAGAGACCCAGTACTTC. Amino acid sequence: CASSQDLQETQYF.